This T cell receptor (beta chain) was identified in a study of T-cell reconstitution after alpha-beta-depleted transplantation in children. Germline-derived CDR1 and CDR2 are SGHTA and FQGNSA. Trimming took off 5 bases at V and 5 bases at J, with 16 bases between the two ends. This CDR3 comprises 15 residues. Using unique molecular identifiers, the investigators prepared the TCRbeta library. One entry per CDR3 protein results from TCRdb running MiXCR on the PCR reads. The data hold hundreds of thousands of distinct CDR3 sequences, with around 13% observed a single time. This specimen was PBMCs from the stem cell graft donor, taken from the stem cell graft. The genes are TRBV7-2 and TRBJ1-5; D gene ambiguous. The source is a human donor who donated a stem cell graft to a child with combined immunodeficiency. CDR3 bases: TGTGCCAGCAGCGCATCGGCCACCGCAGATCAGCCCCAGCATTTT. This encodes CASSASATADQPQHF.